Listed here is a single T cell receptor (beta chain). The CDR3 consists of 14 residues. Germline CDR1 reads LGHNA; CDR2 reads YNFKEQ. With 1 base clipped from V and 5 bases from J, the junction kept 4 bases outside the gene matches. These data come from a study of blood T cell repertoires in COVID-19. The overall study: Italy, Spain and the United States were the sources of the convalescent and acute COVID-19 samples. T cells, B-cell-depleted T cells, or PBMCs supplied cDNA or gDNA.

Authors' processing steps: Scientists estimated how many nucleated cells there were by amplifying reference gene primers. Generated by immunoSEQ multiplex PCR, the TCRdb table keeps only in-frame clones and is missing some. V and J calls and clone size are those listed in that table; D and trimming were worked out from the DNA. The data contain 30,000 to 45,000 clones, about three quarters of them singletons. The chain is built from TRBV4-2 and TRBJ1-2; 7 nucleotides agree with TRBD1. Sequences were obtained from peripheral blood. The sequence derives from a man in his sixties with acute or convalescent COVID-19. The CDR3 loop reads CASSQVGTDYGYTF. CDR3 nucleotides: TGTGCCAGCAGCCAAGTAGGGACAGATTATGGCTACACCTTC.